A single sample is the source of the 15 T cell receptor beta chains below, sequenced in a study of CD8+CD57+ T cells in acquired aplastic anemia. Genomic DNA served as template for TCR beta VDJ and CDR3 profiling. Via MiXCR, TCRdb re-called the reads, giving one row per CDR3 protein. The sample contains roughly 160,000 distinct CDR3 sequences, approximately 60% of which appear only once. Sequencing was performed on sorted CD4+, CD8+, or CD8+CD57+ T cells (not recorded which) from PBMCs. All receptors derive from a human donor in good health.

CDR3 protein: CASSDGNSPLHF. CDR3 nucleotides: TGTGCCAGCAGTGATGGGAATTCACCCCTCCACTTT. The chain combines TRBV2 with TRBJ1-6; D remains ambiguous. Trimming cost V 3 bases and J 7 bases, with 4 bases left between them. The CDR3 runs to 12 residues. Looked up from germline, CDR1 is SNHLY and CDR2 is FYNNEI. The whole variable domain, remainder taken from reference TRBV2 and TRBJ1-6, is EPEVTQTPSHQVTQMGQEVILRCVPISNHLYFYWYRQILGQKVEFLVSFYNNEISEKSEIFDDQFSVERPDGSNFTLKIRSTKLEDSAMYFCASSDGNSPLHFGNGTRLTVT.

This chain joins TRBV29-1 and TRBJ2-3, with 10 nucleotides matching TRBD2. CDR1 and CDR2 (germline): SQVTM, ANQGSEA. CDR3 length equals 16 residues. The J segment lost 5 bases and the V segment lost 6 bases, leaving 14 bases of the junction unmatched. The CDR3 region is CSVGEVSGRAKDTQYF. The CDR3 DNA reads as TGCAGCGTGGGGGAGGTGAGCGGGAGGGCCAAAGATACGCAGTATTTT.

For this clonotype: It may be a read error: a sequence one base away is much more abundant. The chain links TRBV14 to TRBJ2-2; 7 nucleotides match TRBD1. V trimming: 2 bases; J trimming: 6 bases; junction bases outside the gene matches: 9. This CDR3 has 16 amino acids. CDR1 and CDR2 from the germline V gene are SGHDN and FVKESK. The CDR3: CASSQYLNTGAGELFF. CDR3 sequence (DNA): TGTGCCAGCAGCCAATATCTAAATACAGGGGCCGGGGAGCTGTTTTTT.

The chain combines TRBV24-1 with TRBJ1-5; TRBD1 aligns across 7 bases. J lost 4 bases, V lost 3 bases, and 5 bases had no gene match. Germline CDR1 and CDR2: KGHDR and SFDVKD. The CDR3 has 15 amino acids. The CDR3 DNA reads TGTGCCACCAGTGATGACAGGGAGTGGAATCAGCCCCAGCATTTT. This translates into CATSDDREWNQPQHF.

The CDR3 here is CSARDGGAKNIQYF. The CDR3 region has the DNA TGCAGTGCTAGAGACGGGGGAGCCAAAAACATTCAGTACTTC. The chain employs TRBV20-1 and TRBJ2-4; possibly TRBD2 for D (6 bases). Trimming took off 0 bases at V and 0 bases at J, with 6 bases between the two ends. The CDR3 consists of 14 residues. Germline lookup yields CDR1 DFQATT and CDR2 SNEGSKA (reference sequence).

The chain employs TRBV4-2 and TRBJ1-2, with TRBD1 matching 7 bases. CDR1 and CDR2 (germline): LGHNA, YNFKEQ. The CDR3 consists of 14 residues. V gave up 5 bases and J gave up 6 bases; unmatched junction bases: 9. CDR3 residues: CASSSTQGRDGYTF. CDR3 in DNA: TGTGCCAGCAGCTCAACACAGGGGCGGGATGGCTACACCTTC.

This clonotype was found once. Being one base from a much bigger clone, this may be a read error. The CDR3 DNA reads as TGTGCCAGCAGTCCAGCCGGGACAGGAAACTACAATGGGCAGTTCTTC. Translated: CASSPAGTGNYNGQFF. The chain is built from TRBV12-3 or TRBV12-4 and TRBJ2-1; 8 nucleotides agree with TRBD1. The CDR3 consists of 16 residues.

The chain is built from TRBV30 and TRBJ2-1, with D unresolved. The CDR3 runs to 12 residues. The V gene lost 5 bases and the J gene lost 8 bases, with 13 bases spanning the gap. CDR1 GTSNPN and CDR2 SVGIG come from the germline V gene (reference sequence). This chain's CDR3 is CAWGMSVDEQFF. The CDR3 DNA follows: TGTGCCTGGGGTATGTCAGTGGATGAGCAGTTCTTC. The full variable domain, completed using reference TRBV30 and TRBJ2-1, is SQTIHQWPATLVQPVGSPLSLECTVEGTSNPNLYWYRQAAGRGLQLLFYSVGIGQISSEVPQNLSASRPQDRQFILSSKKLLLSDSGFYLCAWGMSVDEQFFGPGTRLTVL.

The V call is TRBV9, the J call TRBJ2-7; D unclear. The CDR3 contains 13 residues. V lost 0 bases and J lost 0, with 4 bases in between. Germline V lookup: CDR1 SGDLS, CDR2 YYNGEE. CDR3 bases: TGTGCCAGCAGCGTAGGACACTCCTACGAGCAGTACTTC. Its translation is CASSVGHSYEQYF.

The chain has TRBV2 and TRBJ2-7, with unresolved D. The CDR3 sequence is 11 residues long. Trimming took 6 bases from V and 6 from J, leaving 9 bases between them. Per the germline V gene, CDR1 is SNHLY and CDR2 is FYNNEI. CDR3 sequence: CASSLLTEQYF. CDR3 in DNA: TGTGCCAGCAGCTTGTTGACCGAGCAGTACTTC.

J is TRBJ2-5 and V is TRBV15; 8 nucleotides match TRBD2. The trim removed 0 bases at V and 4 bases at J, leaving 4 bases unmatched. In germline, CDR1 is LNHNV, CDR2 YYDKDF (reference sequence). The CDR3 extends over 15 amino acids. The CDR3: CATSRDRGGGETQYF. The CDR3 bases are TGTGCCACCAGCAGAGATCGGGGGGGCGGAGAGACCCAGTACTTC. The whole variable domain, filled in from reference TRBV15 and TRBJ2-5, reads DAMVIQNPRYQVTQFGKPVTLSCSQTLNHNVMYWYQQKSSQAPKLLFHYYDKDFNNEADTPDNFQSRRPNTSFCFLDIRSPGLGDTAMYLCATSRDRGGGETQYFGPGTRLLVL.

This clonotype is a singleton in its sample. The chain joins TRBV12-3 or TRBV12-4 to TRBJ1-5; D call uncertain. The CDR3 sequence is 14 residues long. V lost 2 bases and J lost 4, with 9 bases in between. For the CDR3, the DNA is TGTGCCAGCAGTTTATACGGCGGTAATCAGCCCCAGCATTTT. Its protein is CASSLYGGNQPQHF.

The chain joins TRBV6-5 to TRBJ2-7; D remains ambiguous. Germline CDR1 is MNHEY and CDR2 is SVGAGI. V dropped 0 bases and J dropped 4 bases, with 7 bases sitting between them. The CDR3 extends over 13 amino acids. CDR3 sequence reads: CASSYSYTYEQYF. The CDR3 DNA is TGTGCCAGCAGTTACTCCTATACTTACGAGCAGTACTTC.

This clonotype was detected a few times. V and J are TRBV27 and TRBJ2-5; D is unresolved. The CDR3 totals 17 residues. Deletions cut 2 bases from V and 0 bases from J, with 16 bases between. Germline V gene lookup returns CDR1 MNHEY and CDR2 SMNVEV (reference sequence). CDR3 sequence: CASSLASDRINQETQYF. Here the CDR3 DNA reads TGTGCCAGCAGTTTAGCATCGGACCGAATAAACCAAGAGACCCAGTACTTC.

With regard to this clonotype: This likely comes from a read error, as the CDR3 has no conserved phenylalanine or tryptophan at its end. The V call is TRBV7-9, the J call TRBJ2-7; 9 positions match TRBD1. The CDR3 has 16 residues. Germline-derived CDR1 and CDR2 are SEHNR and FQNEAQ (reference sequence). The CDR3 sequence: CASSSLRDRDPYAQYS. In DNA, the CDR3 is TGTGCCAGCAGCTCACTCCGGGACAGGGACCCCTACGCGCAGTACTCC.